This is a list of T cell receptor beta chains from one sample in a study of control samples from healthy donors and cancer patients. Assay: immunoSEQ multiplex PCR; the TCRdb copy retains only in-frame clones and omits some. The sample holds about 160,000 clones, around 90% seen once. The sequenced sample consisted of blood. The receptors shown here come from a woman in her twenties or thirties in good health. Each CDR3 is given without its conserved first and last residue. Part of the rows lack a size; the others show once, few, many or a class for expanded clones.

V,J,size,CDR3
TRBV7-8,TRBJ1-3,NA,ASRAHSGNTIY
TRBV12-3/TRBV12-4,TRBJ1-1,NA,ASSFGSEAF
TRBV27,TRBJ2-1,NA,ASSSGGTNEQF
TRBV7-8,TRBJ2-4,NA,ASSLAAGTGLAKNIQY
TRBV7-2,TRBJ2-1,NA,ASSSFSLAGAVEQF
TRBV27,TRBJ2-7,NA,ASSLTGLSGTYEQY
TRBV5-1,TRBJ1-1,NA,ASSFRESSKTEAF
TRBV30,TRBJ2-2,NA,AWSVTGGTGELF
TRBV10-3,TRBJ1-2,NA,AISESNLGAADGYT
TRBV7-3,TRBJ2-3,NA,ASSVAGGGADTQY
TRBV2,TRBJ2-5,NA,ASSALQETQY
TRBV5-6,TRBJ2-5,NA,ASCFGQGLGETQY
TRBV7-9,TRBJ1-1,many,ASSSLAGNTEAF
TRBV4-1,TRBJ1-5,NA,ASSHLDGPRNQPQH
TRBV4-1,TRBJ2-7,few,ASSQEAGGVREQY
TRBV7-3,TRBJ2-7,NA,ASSLAGGPTYEQY
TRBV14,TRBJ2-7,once,ASSPLSGIGNEQY
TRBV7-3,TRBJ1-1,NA,ASSFGGNTEAF
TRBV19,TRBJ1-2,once,ASSGTRGPYGYT
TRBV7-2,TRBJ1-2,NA,ASSRDSYYGYT
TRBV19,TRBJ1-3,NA,ASSPQWGSGNTIY
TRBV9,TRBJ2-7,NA,ASSVTGTGDEQY
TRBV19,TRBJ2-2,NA,ASTTSGRTGELF
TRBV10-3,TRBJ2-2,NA,AISEGTARTGELF
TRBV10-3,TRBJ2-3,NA,AITRTSVTDTQY
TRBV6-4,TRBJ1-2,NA,ASSDSMKDRVDGYT
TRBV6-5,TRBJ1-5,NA,ASRLGGGNQPQH
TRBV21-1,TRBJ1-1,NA,ASSNRGRNTEAF
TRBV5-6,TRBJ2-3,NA,ASSLDYNTQY
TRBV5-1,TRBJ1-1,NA,ASSRAAGTGSILEAF
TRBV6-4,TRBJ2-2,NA,ASSDSDSNTGELF
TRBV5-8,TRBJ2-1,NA,ASSFSGGSYNEQF
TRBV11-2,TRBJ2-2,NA,ASSLTGTGELF
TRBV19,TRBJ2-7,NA,ASSPGTSGSYEQY
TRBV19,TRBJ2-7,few,ASSIGTGATYEQY
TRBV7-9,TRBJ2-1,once,ASSLESRLAGNEQF
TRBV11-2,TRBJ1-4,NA,ASSLVYRPNEKLF
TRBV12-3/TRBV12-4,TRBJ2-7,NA,ASSLGFHEQY
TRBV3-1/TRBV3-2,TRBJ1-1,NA,ASSFDRGRGAF
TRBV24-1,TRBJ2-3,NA,ATSDKSNRADTQY